The source of this T cell receptor beta chain is a study of T cells expressing NK-cell markers. Across the whole study: Obtained from sorted CD3+CD56+NKG2C+, CD3+CD56+NKG2C- and CD3+CD56-NKG2C+ T cells were the TCR beta repertoires. Findings and caveats of the study: A few donors' CD3+CD56-NKG2C+ cells were dominated by the same clonotypes.

TCRdb re-called the 5' RACE reads and catalogs CDR3 proteins one per entry, DNA excluded. Its listing shows a few hundred thousand distinct CDR3 sequences. This CDR3 has 16 residues. Germline V gene sequence: CDR1 LNHNV, CDR2 YYDKDF (reference sequence). As for this clonotype: The antigen remains unidentified.

The sample was blood T cells: a sorted CD56 or NKG2C T cell subset, CD4+ or CD8+ T cells, or bulk PBMC T cells (not recorded which). This chain connects TRBV15 to TRBJ2-5; TCRdb names TRBD1, which stays unverified in the absence of DNA. This receptor was taken from a man aged 18-69 years in good health. The CDR3 sequence is CATSSGGRGRFETQYF.